This T cell receptor (beta chain) was documented in a study of beta chain features in type 1 diabetes (dated by TCRdb to 2016 to 2018). At the level of the whole study: No differences in mean age, gender distribution, total cell number or subset yield were found between patients and healthy donors. A total of over 90,000,000 sorted cells were examined across all samples, and a strong correlation was observed between cell number per subset and RNA yield. Whereas all 30 or so donors provided naive and central memory subsets, regulatory and stem cell-like memory subsets were isolated from just 8 patients and roughly eight healthy donors. In the study, TCRB repertoires of sorted circulating CD4+ T cell subsets from recently diagnosed type 1 diabetes patients were compared with those of matched healthy donors.

Compared with germline, V lacks 6 bases and J lacks 7 bases; bases without a gene match: 13. The CDR3 runs 16 residues from the cysteine to the phenylalanine. Solely the CDR3 DNA is kept, with 48 bases framed from the first base. The germline V gene yields MDHEN for CDR1 and SYDVKM for CDR2. The entire amount of isolated RNA was reverse transcribed using the High Capacity cDNA Reverse Transcription Kit, so the sequenced TCRB transcripts were expressed ones. Deep immunoSEQ sequencing was applied to naive, central memory and regulatory T cell samples, giving an average of around 3.4 million total reads per sample. Sorted cells were lysed in RLT buffer and RNA was extracted with DNase-treated RNeasy Micro or Mini kits, depending on cell number. To prevent cross-contamination, every cell subset was processed on its own, while patient and healthy donor samples were processed together. The immunoSEQ multiplex PCR was used to amplify TCRB sequences from cDNA, generating 87-bp fragments that spanned the CDR3 region. Amplicons were sequenced on the Illumina HiSeq platform. The source study handled its data this way. PCR bias was corrected computationally using synthetic template baselines, and reads within Hamming distance 2 were collapsed, with unmergeable singletons discarded. Reads were aligned against IMGT to assign V, D and J genes, CDR3 length and insertions or deletions at six rearrangement sites. Within each subset, clonotype counts were normalized to the number of sorted cells before true diversity and Gini coefficients were calculated with the tcR R package. The overlap coefficient, calculated on TCRB nucleotide sequences, was used to quantify repertoire sharing. Out-of-frame TCRB sequences from naive cells were analyzed to stand in for the pre-selection repertoire. TCRdb retrieved this table from immuneACCESS and kept in-frame rearrangements only. Not all clones are present; in checked studies, unresolved V genes account for under half, and no reason is known for the remainder. That table supplies the V and J calls and clone size; D and trimming were determined from the DNA. The sample table contains 200,000 to 300,000 clones; only one count was recorded for 20% of them. Around 0.03% of the sample is taken by the ten largest.

From each donor, a single peripheral blood sample of approximately 120 mL on average was drawn into heparinised tubes. Naive, central memory, regulatory and stem cell-like memory CD4+ T cells were sorted on a BD FACSAria II using a panel including CD45RO, CCR7, CD25, CD127, CD95 and CD27. Every sorted population had a purity above 95%. PBMCs were isolated immediately by Lymphoprep density gradient centrifugation and stained directly without culture. So that batch effects would be minimized, each experiment stained and sorted samples in pairs, pairing one healthy donor with one patient. What the research found in general, with its limitations: At VDJ recombination sites, patients with type 1 diabetes made fewer insertions and deleted more nucleotides, a pattern implying thymic rearrangement abnormalities. Naive, central memory and regulatory TCRB repertoires appeared to be more alike among patients than among healthy donors. PCR might favor shorter templates, but patient and control samples were amplified and corrected together, so any skew would affect both groups equally. Because small numbers of individuals were included in the HLA sub-analyses, any influence of HLA type on TCRB rearrangement was left unresolved. Sequencing cDNA rather than genomic DNA could over-represent highly expressing activated cells, although activation and CD3 levels did not differ between groups. Type 1 diabetes patients showed a moderate but significant shortening of TCRB CDR3 length in all four CD4+ subsets.

With respect to this clone: Its antigen remains unidentified. Per-base quality was not reported, and no clone a single base away is much larger than it.

This receptor chain uses TRBV28 and TRBJ2-4, with 9 bases in between that match TRBD1. The sequence was obtained from a woman aged 40 to 50 with type 1 diabetes. The sample consisted of naive CD4+ T cells from blood. Interpreted using the paper, the cell subset or site label stands for: true naive CD4+ T cells. The CDR3 has the sequence CASSSLGTGFLNIQYF. The DNA is as follows: TGTGCCAGCAGCTCCCTCGGGACAGGGTTTCTCAACATTCAGTACTTC.